The present T cell receptor beta chain was sequenced within a study of human T cells and chemical hapten exposure. Study as a whole: Patch testing was performed with 0.01% DPC on the upper back, with reading at 6 days.

Time point reported: patch test 3, about 24 weeks after DPC sensitization. Described treatment: therapeutic diphenylcyclopropenone sensitization with weekly scalp DPC. Whole blood that had not been fractionated was the source of extracted total RNA. Blood draws came first, before each patch test. Suited to DPC and affected by alopecia, the donors ranged from 18 to 70 years old. This CDR3 contains 14 residues. V gave up 5 bases and J gave up 3 bases, with 17 bases separating them. Germline V gene data show CDR1 as DFQATT and CDR2 as SNEGSKA (reference sequence). MiXCR, run by TCRdb on the RACE reads, gives a single entry per CDR3 protein. The table includes 30,000 to 40,000 distinct CDR3 sequences, more than 8% detected once.

Here the sequenced sample was whole blood, taken in connection with sensitization to the hapten diphenylcyclopropenone (DPC). This receptor was identified in a man aged 50-59 years with alopecia areata. Some clones in this sample may be carry-over from other donors' samples. The chain is built from TRBV20-1 and TRBJ2-7; D might be TRBD1 or TRBD2, each matching 5 bases. The CDR3 is CSAPREGYSYEQYF. CDR3 bases: TGCAGTGCTCCCCGAGAGGGGTACAGCTACGAGCAGTACTTC.